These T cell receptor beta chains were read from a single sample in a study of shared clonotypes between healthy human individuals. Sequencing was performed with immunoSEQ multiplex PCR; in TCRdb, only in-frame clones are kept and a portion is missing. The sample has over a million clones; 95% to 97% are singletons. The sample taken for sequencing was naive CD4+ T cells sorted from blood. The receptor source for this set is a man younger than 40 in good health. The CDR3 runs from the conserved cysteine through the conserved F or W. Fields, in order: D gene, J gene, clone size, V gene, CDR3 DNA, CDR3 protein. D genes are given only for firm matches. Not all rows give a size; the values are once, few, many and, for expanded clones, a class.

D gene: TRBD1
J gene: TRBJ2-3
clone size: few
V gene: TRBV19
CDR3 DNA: TGTGCCAGTAGTCCGTGGACAGGGGGCCCAGATACGCAGTATTTT
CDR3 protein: CASSPWTGGPDTQYF

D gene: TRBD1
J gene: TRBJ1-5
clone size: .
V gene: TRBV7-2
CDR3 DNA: TGTGCCAGCAGCTTTATCGGACAGGGCAATCAGCCCCAGCATTTT
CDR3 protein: CASSFIGQGNQPQHF

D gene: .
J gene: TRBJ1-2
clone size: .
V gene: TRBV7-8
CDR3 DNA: TGTGCCAGCAGCTTAGCGCTCGGAGCCCCCTATGGCTACACCTTC
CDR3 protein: CASSLALGAPYGYTF

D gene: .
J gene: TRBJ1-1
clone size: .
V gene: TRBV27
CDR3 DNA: TGTGCCAGCCGCTTGAATTGGCAGGCCGACACTGAAGCTTTCTTT
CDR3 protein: CASRLNWQADTEAFF

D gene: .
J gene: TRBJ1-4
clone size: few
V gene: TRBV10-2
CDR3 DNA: TGCGCCAGCACAAGTCGGCAGGGCAAACTGTTTTTT
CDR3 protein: CASTSRQGKLFF

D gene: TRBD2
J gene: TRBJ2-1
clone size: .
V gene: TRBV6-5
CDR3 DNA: TGTGCCAGCAGTTCACGGGGAGGGGACAATGAGCAGTTCTTC
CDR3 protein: CASSSRGGDNEQFF

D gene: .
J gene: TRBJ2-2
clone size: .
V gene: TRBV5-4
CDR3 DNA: TGTGCCAGCAGCTCCCAGGAGAACACCGGGGAGCTGTTTTTT
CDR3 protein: CASSSQENTGELFF

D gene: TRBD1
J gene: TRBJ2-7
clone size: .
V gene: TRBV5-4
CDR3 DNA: TGTGCCAGCAGATCATCCCCGGGACAGGAGCACGAGCAGTACTTC
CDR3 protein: CASRSSPGQEHEQYF

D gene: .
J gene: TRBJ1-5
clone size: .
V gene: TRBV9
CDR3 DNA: TGTGCCAGCAGCGTAGGGGTGAGCAATCAGCCCCAGCATTTT
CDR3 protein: CASSVGVSNQPQHF

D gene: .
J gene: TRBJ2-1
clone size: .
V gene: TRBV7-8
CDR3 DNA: TGTGCCAGCAGCCCCGGCTGGGGAAGTTACAATGAGCAGTTCTTC
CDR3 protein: CASSPGWGSYNEQFF

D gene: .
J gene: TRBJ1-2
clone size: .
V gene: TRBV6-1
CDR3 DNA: TGTGCCAGCCGATCAGCCCCTTCGTTAAACTATGGCTACACCTTC
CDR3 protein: CASRSAPSLNYGYTF

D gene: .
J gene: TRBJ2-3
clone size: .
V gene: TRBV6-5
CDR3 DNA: TGTGCCAGCAGTTACCGCACAGGGTTTTTCACAGATACGCAGTATTTT
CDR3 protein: CASSYRTGFFTDTQYF

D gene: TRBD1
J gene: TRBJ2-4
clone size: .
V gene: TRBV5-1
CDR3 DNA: TGCGCCAGCACCTGGGACAGCCCGAAAAACATTCAGTACTTC
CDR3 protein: CASTWDSPKNIQYF

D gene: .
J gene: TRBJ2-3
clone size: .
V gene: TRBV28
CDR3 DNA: TGTGCCACCACGTTGGATTTCAACACAGATACGCAGTATTTT
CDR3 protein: CATTLDFNTDTQYF

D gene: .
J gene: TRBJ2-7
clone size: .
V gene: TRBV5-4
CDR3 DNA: TGTGCCAGCGGCTCAAGGGGATCCTACGAGCAGTACTTC
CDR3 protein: CASGSRGSYEQYF

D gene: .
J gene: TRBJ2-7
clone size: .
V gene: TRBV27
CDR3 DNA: TGTGCCAGCAGTTTAGCAGGGGACGAGCAGTACTTC
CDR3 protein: CASSLAGDEQYF

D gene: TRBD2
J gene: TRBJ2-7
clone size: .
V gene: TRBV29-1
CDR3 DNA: TGCAGCGTTGAAAGAGCGGGAGGGCCCTACGAGCAGTACTTC
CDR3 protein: CSVERAGGPYEQYF

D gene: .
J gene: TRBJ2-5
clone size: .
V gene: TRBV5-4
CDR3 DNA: TGTGCCAGCAGCATGGTAGTAGGGGTAGAGGAGACCCAGTACTTC
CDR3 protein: CASSMVVGVEETQYF

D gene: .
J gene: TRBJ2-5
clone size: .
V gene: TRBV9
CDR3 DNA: TGTGCCAGCAGCGTAGGCCCAGGGGAGACCCAGTACTTC
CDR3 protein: CASSVGPGETQYF

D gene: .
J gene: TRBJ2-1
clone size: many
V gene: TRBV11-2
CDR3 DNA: TGTGCCAGCAGCTTAGTTTACCCGGGTTTCGGCAATGAGCAGTTCTTC
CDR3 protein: CASSLVYPGFGNEQFF

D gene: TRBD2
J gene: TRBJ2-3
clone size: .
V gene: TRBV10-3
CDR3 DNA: TGTGCCATCAGGGGGACTAGCGGGAGTAAAGGTGCAGATACGCAGTATTTT
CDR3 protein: CAIRGTSGSKGADTQYF

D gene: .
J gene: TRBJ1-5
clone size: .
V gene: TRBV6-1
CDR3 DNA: TGTGCCAGCGGGGGCCAATTGGGTTTCGCTCAGCCCCAGCATTTT
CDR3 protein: CASGGQLGFAQPQHF

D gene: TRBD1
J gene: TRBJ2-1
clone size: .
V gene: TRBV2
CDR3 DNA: TGTGCCAGCAGGAATACAGGGGTCCATGAGCAGTTCTTC
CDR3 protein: CASRNTGVHEQFF

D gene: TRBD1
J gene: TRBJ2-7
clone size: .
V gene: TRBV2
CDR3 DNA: TGTGCCAGCAGTGGACAGGGGGCCTCCTACGAGCAGTACTTC
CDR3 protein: CASSGQGASYEQYF

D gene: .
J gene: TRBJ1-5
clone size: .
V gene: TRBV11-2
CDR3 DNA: TGTGCCAGCAGCCATGGTAGACTGGATCAGCCCCAGCATTTT
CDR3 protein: CASSHGRLDQPQHF

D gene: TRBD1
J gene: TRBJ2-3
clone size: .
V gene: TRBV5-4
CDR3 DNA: TGTGCCAGCAGCTTGGTACAGGGGGAAGATACGCAGTATTTT
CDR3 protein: CASSLVQGEDTQYF

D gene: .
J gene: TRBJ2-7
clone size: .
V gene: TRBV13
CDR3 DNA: TGTGCCAGCAGCTTACGGGGATCCTACGAGCAGTACTTC
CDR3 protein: CASSLRGSYEQYF

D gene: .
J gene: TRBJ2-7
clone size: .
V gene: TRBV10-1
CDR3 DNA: TGCGCCAGCAGTGAGACAGGGATACCACACGAGCAGTACTTC
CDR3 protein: CASSETGIPHEQYF

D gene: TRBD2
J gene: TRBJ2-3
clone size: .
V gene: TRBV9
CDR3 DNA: TGTGCCAGCAGCATTACTAGCGGTCGAAGGGGGGATACGCAGTATTTT
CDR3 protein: CASSITSGRRGDTQYF

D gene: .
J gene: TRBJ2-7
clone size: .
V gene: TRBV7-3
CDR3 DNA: TGTGCCAGCAGCTTACAGCCAGGAAACTACGAGCAGTACTTC
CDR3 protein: CASSLQPGNYEQYF

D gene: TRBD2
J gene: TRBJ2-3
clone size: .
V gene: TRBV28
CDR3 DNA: TGTGCCAGCAGTTTTGGCGGGAGGGCAAGAGATACGCAGTATTTT
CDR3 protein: CASSFGGRARDTQYF

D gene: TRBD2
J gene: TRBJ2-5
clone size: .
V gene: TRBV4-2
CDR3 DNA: TGTGCCAGCAGCCCGCGGGAGGGCCAACGGGAGACCCAGTACTTC
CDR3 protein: CASSPREGQRETQYF

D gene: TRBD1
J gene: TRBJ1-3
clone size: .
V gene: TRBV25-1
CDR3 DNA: TGTGCCAGCAGTGAAGTTACAGGGGCAAAAGGAAACACCATATATTTT
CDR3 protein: CASSEVTGAKGNTIYF

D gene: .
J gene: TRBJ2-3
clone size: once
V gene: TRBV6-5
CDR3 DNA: TGTGCCAGCAGTGGGGACTCGGTGGATACGCAGTATTTT
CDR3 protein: CASSGDSVDTQYF

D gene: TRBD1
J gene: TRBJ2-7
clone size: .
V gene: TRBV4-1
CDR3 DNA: TGCGCCAGCAGCCAGGACCCTGGGACAGCCACCTACGAGCAGTACTTC
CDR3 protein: CASSQDPGTATYEQYF

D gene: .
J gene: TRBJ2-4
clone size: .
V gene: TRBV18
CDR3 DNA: TGTGCCAGCTCTCCTAACGACAGACTAGCCAAAAACATTCAGTACTTC
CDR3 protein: CASSPNDRLAKNIQYF

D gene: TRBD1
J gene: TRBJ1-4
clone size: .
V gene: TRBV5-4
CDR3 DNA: TGTGCCAGCAGCGGACGGGACAGGGGCGTTGTAGGTGAAAAACTGTTTTTT
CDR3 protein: CASSGRDRGVVGEKLFF

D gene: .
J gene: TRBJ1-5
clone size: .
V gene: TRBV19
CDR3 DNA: TGTGCCAGTAGGGCAGGGACATTGAGCAATCAGCCCCAGCATTTT
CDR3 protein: CASRAGTLSNQPQHF

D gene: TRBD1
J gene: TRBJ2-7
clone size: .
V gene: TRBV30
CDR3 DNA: TGTGCCTGGGGACAGGGGCTAACCTACGAGCAGTACTTC
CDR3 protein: CAWGQGLTYEQYF

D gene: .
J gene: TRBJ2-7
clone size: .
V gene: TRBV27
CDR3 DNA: TGTGCCAGCAGTCGGGTGAGCCCCTACGAGCAGTACTTC
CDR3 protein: CASSRVSPYEQYF

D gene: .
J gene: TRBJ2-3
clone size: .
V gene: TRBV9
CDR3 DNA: TGTGCCAGCAGCGTAGGAGGCATTGACACAGATACGCAGTATTTT
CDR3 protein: CASSVGGIDTDTQYF

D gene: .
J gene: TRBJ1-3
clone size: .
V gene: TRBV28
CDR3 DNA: TGTGCCAGCAGTTCTAAGGGGTCCGGCACCATATATTTT
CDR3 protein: CASSSKGSGTIYF

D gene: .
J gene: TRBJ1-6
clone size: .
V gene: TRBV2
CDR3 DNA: TGTGCCAGCAGTGAAAGTAGGGTCCCGTCACCCCTCCACTTT
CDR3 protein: CASSESRVPSPLHF

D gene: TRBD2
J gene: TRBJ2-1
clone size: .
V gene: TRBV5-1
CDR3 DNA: TGCGCCAGCAGCTTGGTGTCCAGCGGGGGATACAATGAGCAGTTCTTC
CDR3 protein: CASSLVSSGGYNEQFF

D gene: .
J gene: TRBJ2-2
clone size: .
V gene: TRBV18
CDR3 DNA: TGTGCCAGCTCCCGAATTCACGGGACCGAAATACCTACCGGGGAGCTGTTTTTT
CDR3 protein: CASSRIHGTEIPTGELFF

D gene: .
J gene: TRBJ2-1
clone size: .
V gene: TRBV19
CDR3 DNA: TGTGCCAGTAATGCCGGGCGGATTAATGAGCAGTTCTTC
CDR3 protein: CASNAGRINEQFF

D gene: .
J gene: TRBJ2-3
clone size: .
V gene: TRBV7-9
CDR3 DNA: TGTGCCAGCAGCTTAGTGGGCGGAAGCACAGATACGCAGTATTTT
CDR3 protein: CASSLVGGSTDTQYF

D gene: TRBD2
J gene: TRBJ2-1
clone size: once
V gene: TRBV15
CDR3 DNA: TGTGCCACCAGCAGAGAAGGAAGCGGGGCAGGCCCCAATGAGCAGTTCTTC
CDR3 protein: CATSREGSGAGPNEQFF

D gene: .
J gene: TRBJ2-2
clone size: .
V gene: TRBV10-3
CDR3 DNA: TGTGCCACACTGGGGCGGAGTGGTGTCACCGGGGAGCTGTTTTTT
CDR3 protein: CATLGRSGVTGELFF

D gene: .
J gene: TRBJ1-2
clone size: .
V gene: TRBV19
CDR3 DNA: TGTGCCTCTTCATCCGGGCCGTTAAACTTTGGCTACACCTTC
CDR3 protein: CASSSGPLNFGYTF

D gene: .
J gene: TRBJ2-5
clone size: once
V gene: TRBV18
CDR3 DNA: TGTGCCAGCTCACCACCGCGCGGCGGAACGCACCAAGAGACCCAGTACTTC
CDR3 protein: CASSPPRGGTHQETQYF